The present T cell receptor beta chain was sequenced within a study of T cell responses to AZD1222 COVID-19 vaccine. Findings of the study overall: The study sampled repertoires only after the peak T cell response. White British people made up most donors, females outnumbered males, and clonal diversity was possibly underestimated.

The CDR3 is made up of 11 amino acids. The V end was cut by 5 bases, the J end by 5 bases, with 6 bases between. Germline V gene sequence: CDR1 SGHVS, CDR2 FNYEAQ. Measured with immunoSEQ multiplex PCR; TCRdb has only the in-frame clones, and not every one. The data contain approximately 89,000 clones, 90% to 95% of them singletons. This clone appeared a single time. What it binds is unknown. The chain carries TRBV7-6 and TRBJ1-1; D is unresolved. The receptor's source is an adult who received the AZD1222 COVID-19 vaccine. Sequencing was performed on peripheral blood, taken 28 days after the second AZD1222 dose. Here the CDR3 DNA reads TGTGCCAGCAGCCCGGGGACTGAAGCTTTCTTT. As protein: CASSPGTEAFF.